The clone carrying this TCR beta chain was counted once. The data originate from a study of blood T cell repertoires in COVID-19. Study in general: Whether acute or convalescent, the COVID-19 samples came from the United States, Italy and Spain. Sample material is recorded as cDNA or gDNA derived from T cells, B-cell-depleted T cells, or PBMCs.

Clones were read by immunoSEQ multiplex PCR, and TCRdb kept only the in-frame ones, dropping some. There are around 250,000 clones in the sample; roughly nine tenths occur only once, and 1.2% lies in the top ten. Participants came from around 25 US areas, aged about 18 to 100 years. The CDR3 contains 16 residues. The V and J ends lost 5 bases and 8 bases respectively, with 21 bases between them. Germline assignment: CDR1 SEHNR and CDR2 FQNEAQ (reference sequence). What was sequenced was PBMCs or T cells enriched from blood (not recorded which). V usage is TRBV7-9 and J usage is TRBJ2-2, with a tentative D call TRBD1 (6 bases). The TCR comes from a human donor in a cohort exposed to, infected with or recovered from COVID-19 (not recorded which). The donor label of this sample is uncertain. The CDR3 sequence: CASSAAGQGMKGELFF. CDR3 DNA sequence: TGTGCCAGCAGCGCCGCAGGGCAGGGGATGAAGGGGGAGCTGTTTTTT. The complete variable domain, with remaining parts taken from reference TRBV7-9 and TRBJ2-2, reads DTGVSQNPRHKITKRGQNVTFRCDPISEHNRLYWYRQTLGQGPEFLTYFQNEAQLEKSRLLSDRFSAERPKGSFSTLEIQRTEQGDSAMYLCASSAAGQGMKGELFFGEGSRLTVL.